This is a list of T cell receptor beta chains from one sample in a study of blood T cell repertoires in COVID-19. Produced via immunoSEQ multiplex PCR; TCRdb's table is partial and in-frame only. The sample consists of roughly 430,000 clones, roughly 90% of them appearing once. Sequencing used PBMCs or T cells enriched from blood (not recorded which). These receptors all stem from a woman in her thirties or forties with acute COVID-19. Both conserved end residues are part of each CDR3. A D gene is named only where the DNA matches it firmly. Only some rows state a clone size, as once, few, many or a class for expanded clones.

size	D	V	J	CDR3	DNA
-	-	TRBV10-3	TRBJ2-6	CATSPSDTGANVLTF	TGTGCCACCTCTCCTTCCGACACTGGGGCCAACGTCCTGACTTTC
once	-	TRBV6-5	TRBJ1-1	CASSPPSRTNTEAFF	TGTGCCAGCAGTCCTCCTTCAAGGACAAACACTGAAGCTTTCTTT
once	-	TRBV5-5	TRBJ1-1	CASSLLHMNTEAFF	TGTGCCAGCAGCTTGCTCCACATGAACACTGAAGCTTTCTTT
-	TRBD1	TRBV19	TRBJ1-4	CASTQDRAKLFF	TGTGCCAGTACCCAGGACAGGGCAAAACTGTTTTTT
-	-	TRBV2	TRBJ1-2	CAIQGGGYGYTF	TGTGCCATCCAAGGGGGGGGCTATGGCTACACCTTC
-	-	TRBV19	TRBJ2-7	CASSPGGLDGVYEQYF	TGTGCCAGTAGTCCCGGCGGGCTAGATGGAGTTTACGAGCAGTACTTC
-	-	TRBV7-9	TRBJ2-3	CASSLAIGGATDTQYF	TGTGCCAGCAGCTTAGCGATTGGCGGGGCCACAGATACGCAGTATTTT
once	TRBD2	TRBV4-1	TRBJ2-5	CASSPYAPLAGGPAQETQYF	TGCGCCAGCAGCCCGTATGCCCCCCTAGCGGGGGGGCCAGCCCAAGAGACCCAGTACTTC
-	-	TRBV5-5	TRBJ1-1	CASSLFGQNTEAFF	TGTGCCAGCAGCTTGTTCGGACAGAACACTGAAGCTTTCTTT
-	-	TRBV24-1	TRBJ2-1	CATSDSPLGGYNEQFF	TGTGCCACCAGTGATTCCCCTCTGGGGGGTTACAATGAGCAGTTCTTC
-	TRBD2	TRBV3-1/TRBV3-2	TRBJ2-7	CASSILGTSGSSYEQYF	TGTGCCAGTTCAATCCTAGGGACTAGCGGGAGCTCCTACGAGCAGTACTTC
few	TRBD1	TRBV2	TRBJ1-5	CASSSPRDRGSSNQPQHF	TGTGCCAGCAGTTCACCACGGGACAGGGGTTCAAGCAATCAGCCCCAGCATTTT
-	TRBD2	TRBV5-4	TRBJ2-2	CASSSPPGGGRKAGELFF	TGTGCCAGCAGTTCCCCCCCTGGCGGGGGGCGTAAAGCCGGGGAGCTGTTTTTT
-	TRBD1	TRBV12-5	TRBJ2-1	CASGLRAGGRDEQFF	TGTGCTAGTGGTTTGAGGGCAGGGGGCCGTGATGAGCAGTTCTTC
few	-	TRBV30	TRBJ2-2	CAWRETDTGELFF	TGTGCCTGGAGGGAGACAGACACCGGGGAGCTGTTTTTT
-	-	TRBV2	TRBJ2-3	CATIGGVWTDTQYF	TGTGCCACCATAGGGGGGGTATGGACAGATACGCAGTATTTT
once	-	TRBV19	TRBJ2-7	CASSQGDEQYF	TGTGCCAGTAGTCAGGGCGACGAGCAGTACTTC
-	-	TRBV4-1	TRBJ2-4	CASSQDSGGQGKNIQYF	TGCGCCAGCAGCCAAGATTCGGGGGGCCAGGGCAAAAACATTCAGTACTTC
-	TRBD2	TRBV5-4	TRBJ2-7	CASSPRGGQAYYEQYF	TGTGCCAGCAGCCCCCGGGGGGGGCAGGCGTACTACGAGCAGTACTTC
-	-	TRBV6-5	TRBJ2-6	CASTTSFGANVLTF	TGTGCCAGCACTACTTCTTTTGGGGCCAACGTCCTGACTTTC
-	TRBD1	TRBV3-1/TRBV3-2	TRBJ1-4	CASSKGQGTNEKLFF	TGTGCCAGCAGCAAGGGACAGGGAACTAATGAAAAACTGTTTTTT
-	-	TRBV19	TRBJ1-5	CASSIVSQPQHF	TGTGCCAGTAGTATAGTGTCGCAGCCCCAGCATTTT
-	-	TRBV7-9	TRBJ1-6	CASSLALAGANSPLHF	TGTGCCAGCAGCTTAGCGCTTGCGGGGGCGAATTCACCCCTCCACTTT
-	TRBD1	TRBV5-1	TRBJ2-2	CASSKPGQGKTGELFF	TGCGCCAGCAGCAAACCGGGACAGGGTAAAACCGGGGAGCTGTTTTTT
once	TRBD1	TRBV5-4	TRBJ1-4	CASSSLTMGTGDEKLFF	TGTGCCAGCAGCTCTTTAACTATGGGGACAGGGGATGAAAAACTGTTTTTT
-	TRBD2	TRBV6-5	TRBJ2-7	CASSYMRGAAYEQYF	TGTGCCAGCAGTTACATGCGGGGGGCCGCCTACGAGCAGTACTTC
-	-	TRBV7-6	TRBJ2-2	CASSKLGSGSIGELFF	TGTGCCAGCAGCAAACTGGGAAGTGGGAGTATCGGGGAGCTGTTTTTT
-	-	TRBV5-1	TRBJ2-1	CASSLDYPTDEQFF	TGCGCCAGCAGCTTGGACTATCCTACTGATGAGCAGTTCTTC
once	-	TRBV30	TRBJ1-6	CAWSVLSGAGSPLHF	TGTGCCTGGAGTGTACTTTCTGGGGCAGGTTCACCCCTCCACTTT
-	-	TRBV6-5	TRBJ2-3	CASSYPGTQYF	TGTGCCAGCAGTTACCCCGGTACGCAGTATTTT
-	TRBD1	TRBV6-5	TRBJ1-2	CASSRQGANYGYTF	TGTGCCAGCAGCCGACAGGGGGCAAACTATGGCTACACCTTC
once	-	TRBV19	TRBJ2-3	CASTEPRGVGDTQYF	TGTGCCAGTACGGAGCCCCGCGGGGTAGGAGATACGCAGTATTTT
-	-	TRBV5-1	TRBJ1-1	CASSLVTGRTEAFF	TGCGCCAGCAGCTTGGTTACAGGGCGGACTGAAGCTTTCTTT
-	-	TRBV12-3/TRBV12-4	TRBJ2-5	CASNRGGETQYF	TGTGCCAGCAATAGGGGGGGGGAGACCCAGTACTTC
-	-	TRBV5-6	TRBJ1-1	CASSFWAGQMNTEAFF	TGTGCCAGCAGCTTCTGGGCTGGACAGATGAACACTGAAGCTTTCTTT
once	TRBD2	TRBV5-6	TRBJ2-7	CASSFGSGLAGVEQYF	TGTGCCAGCAGCTTTGGGTCGGGACTAGCGGGGGTTGAGCAGTACTTC
-	-	TRBV7-2	TRBJ2-7	CASSLVANSYEQYF	TGTGCCAGCAGCTTAGTAGCCAACTCCTACGAGCAGTACTTC
-	TRBD2	TRBV3-1/TRBV3-2	TRBJ2-1	CASSQDHRGLAPWPNEQFF	TGTGCCAGCAGCCAAGATCATAGAGGACTAGCGCCCTGGCCTAATGAGCAGTTCTTC
once	TRBD1	TRBV6-5	TRBJ2-2	CAENRGLNTGELFF	TGTGCCGAAAACAGGGGGCTGAACACCGGGGAGCTGTTTTTT
-	-	TRBV7-9	TRBJ1-4	CASSLTYGWEKLFF	TGTGCCAGCAGCTTGACATATGGATGGGAAAAACTGTTTTTT
-	TRBD1	TRBV7-9	TRBJ2-7	CASSYRGQIKYEQYF	TGTGCCAGCAGCTACAGGGGGCAAATCAAATACGAGCAGTACTTC
-	-	TRBV4-1	TRBJ1-1	CASSQDKGDTEAFF	TGCGCCAGCAGCCAAGACAAGGGGGACACTGAAGCTTTCTTT
-	-	TRBV5-6	TRBJ2-5	CASSRAARGVQETQYF	TGTGCCAGCAGCCGCGCCGCCAGGGGAGTACAAGAGACCCAGTACTTC
-	TRBD2	TRBV9	TRBJ2-1	CASSVYSGGYNEQFF	TGTGCCAGCAGCGTATACAGCGGGGGATACAATGAGCAGTTCTTC
-	TRBD1	TRBV5-1	TRBJ1-5	CASSPDGQGRQPQHF	TGCGCCAGCAGCCCGGACGGACAGGGCAGGCAGCCCCAGCATTTT
-	-	TRBV19	TRBJ1-5	CASSIGGFGQPQHF	TGTGCCAGTAGTATAGGAGGGTTTGGTCAGCCCCAGCATTTT
-	-	TRBV19	TRBJ1-6	CASSALRLGGNSPLHF	TGTGCCAGTAGTGCCCTTAGGCTAGGAGGGAATTCACCCCTCCACTTT
-	TRBD1	TRBV30	TRBJ2-2	CAWGTGVNTGELFF	TGTGCCTGGGGGACAGGGGTGAACACCGGGGAGCTGTTTTTT
-	-	TRBV14	TRBJ2-2	CASSRLLRPLRTGELFF	TGTGCCAGCAGCCGTCTTTTGCGTCCCCTGAGGACCGGGGAGCTGTTTTTT
-	-	TRBV9	TRBJ2-2	CASSVVGGSSTGELFF	TGTGCCAGCAGCGTAGTCGGAGGGTCCTCCACCGGGGAGCTGTTTTTT
-	-	TRBV11-2	TRBJ1-2	CASSRGGDYGYTF	TGTGCCAGCAGTAGGGGGGGTGACTATGGCTACACCTTC